This T cell receptor (beta chain) was recovered during a study of T cells in Graves' hyperthyroidism and ophthalmopathy. RNA transcripts gave rise to amplified TCR beta CDR3 regions. During a first-round RT-PCR of the TCR CDR3, the HTBI primer set was used. TCRdb redid the calling of the multiplex PCR reads with MiXCR, one entry per CDR3 protein. In the table there are more than 500,000 distinct CDR3 sequences, around 16% of which are singletons. This clonotype was recorded a few times. The antigen is undetermined. CDR3 length equals 18 residues. J lost 1 base, V lost 4 bases, and 9 bases had no gene match. The germline V gene has CDR1 SEHNR and CDR2 FQNEAQ (reference sequence). Study-level points and caveats: Model output signaled ophthalmopathy a median approximately six months ahead of onset. Researchers found most expanded thyroid clonotypes above 0.001 in blood as well. A 13 V-J signature model discriminated ophthalmopathy versus stable hyperthyroidism.

Sequenced input: blood. The genes are TRBV7-9 and TRBJ1-4; 10 bases are a match to TRBD1. This receptor was taken from a woman younger than 45 with Graves' hyperthyroidism. In DNA form, the CDR3 reads TGTGCCAGCAGCTCAGGACAGGGGGGCGTCGGAACTAATGAAAAACTGTTTTTT. Translating gives CASSSGQGGVGTNEKLFF.